This T cell receptor beta chain came from a study of T cells in Graves' hyperthyroidism and ophthalmopathy. Background on the study: Peripheral blood draws took place at initial diagnosis, ahead of any treatment. Study outcomes and limitations: The blood repertoire included most of the expanded thyroid clonotypes above 0.001. Ophthalmopathy was separated from stable hyperthyroidism by a 13 V-J model.

This clonotype was counted a few times. Its target is unknown. Germline V gene lookup returns CDR1 SGHKS and CDR2 YYEKEE (reference sequence). The CDR3 is 13 residues long. Trimming removed 0 bases from V and 8 bases from J, with 11 bases in between. Source material for PBMCs was about 10 ml fresh peripheral blood. The TCR beta CDR3 regions underwent amplification using RNA transcripts as the source. TCR CDR3 underwent first-round RT-PCR with the HTBI primer set. TCRdb called the multiplex PCR reads again in MiXCR, with one record for every CDR3 protein. The table includes hundreds of thousands of distinct CDR3 sequences, 30% to 40% detected once.

The sequencing sample was made of blood. The TCR originated in a woman between 35 and 50 years old with Graves' hyperthyroidism. The rearrangement joins TRBV5-5 to TRBJ1-2; the D gene is possibly TRBD1 (6 bases). CDR3 bases: TGTGCCAGCAGCTTGGACAGGGTTTTCGGCTACACCTTC. This encodes CASSLDRVFGYTF.